This T cell receptor beta chain stems from a study of cytomegalovirus exposure and HLA in healthy donors. From germline, CDR1 is MDHEN and CDR2 SYDVKM. V was pared by 7 bases and J by 6 bases, with 5 bases of the junction left unmatched. The CDR3 runs to 12 residues. 13 Jbeta primers and 60 Vbeta primers were used for the PCR. Libraries were prepared by immunoSEQ multiplex PCR; TCRdb keeps only in-frame clonotypes and omits some of them. Of roughly 100,000 clones listed, roughly 74% are singletons. The genes are TRBV28 and TRBJ2-7, with 8 bases fitting TRBD1. The sample consisted of PBMCs. This receptor was taken from a woman aged 40 to 49 in good health and CMV-seronegative. CDR3 bases: TGTGCCAGCACCGCGGACAGGGTCGAGCAGTACTTC. It specifies CASTADRVEQYF.